The T cell receptor beta chain described here comes from a study of blood T cell repertoires in COVID-19. This clone was counted a few times. Germline V gives CDR1 LGHDT, CDR2 YNNKEL (reference sequence). After removal of 4 bases from V and 5 bases from J, the junction contained 7 bases not matched to a gene. This CDR3 has 14 residues. TCRdb keeps only in-frame clones here, not all; method: immunoSEQ multiplex PCR. In the table there are about 330,000 clones, roughly nine tenths of which are singletons. The source is a man in his late teens or twenties who had recovered from COVID-19. The material sequenced was peripheral blood. The chain uses TRBV3-1 (or the pseudogene TRBV3-2) and TRBJ2-7, with 8 bases fitting TRBD1. The chain's CDR3 is CASSRRDRLNEQYF. The CDR3 nucleotides are TGTGCCAGCAGCCGCCGGGACAGGCTGAACGAGCAGTACTTC.